Below, 30 T cell receptor beta chains from the same sample are listed, as sequenced in a study of graft-versus-host responses after intestinal transplantation. Researchers processed graft tissue to release intraepithelial and lamina propria lymphocytes. Some clones are missing from TCRdb's copy, which holds only in-frame ones; the method was immunoSEQ multiplex PCR. The sample lists almost 4,000 clones; roughly 85% were seen once. The source was ileum tissue, collected 662 days after intestinal transplant. These receptors were taken from a human patient who received an intestinal transplant, so some T cells may come from the graft donor.

This clone was seen a single time. The rearrangement joins TRBV10-3 to TRBJ2-5; weak D call: TRBD2 (5 bases). The J call may be in error: the DNA end matches TRBJ2-7 better. This CDR3 comprises 14 residues. The germline V gene has CDR1 ENHRY and CDR2 SYGVKD. The CDR3 region is CAILDRGRSDEQYF. CDR3 in DNA: TGTGCCATCTTGGACCGTGGGAGATCAGACGAGCAGTACTTC.

The chain recombines TRBV10-3 with TRBJ2-7; perhaps TRBD1 as D (6 bases). The V and J ends lost 9 bases and 2 bases respectively, with 17 bases between them. This CDR3 contains 14 residues. Per the germline V gene, CDR1 is ENHRY and CDR2 is SYGVKD. The CDR3 DNA sequence: TGTGCCATTTCGGACAGTCTGATTCCCTACGAGCAGTACTTC. This encodes CAISDSLIPYEQYF.

This sequence joins TRBV6-1 and TRBJ2-3, with 7 nucleotides matching TRBD1. Germline V gene data show CDR1 as MNHNS and CDR2 as SASEGT. V lost 5 bases and J lost 4; bases outside the gene matches: 3. The CDR3 extends over 13 amino acids. The CDR3 DNA reads TGTGCCAGCAGTCTAACAGGGGCAGATACGCAGTATTTT. Translated, it gives CASSLTGADTQYF.

This clone showed up just once. The chain uses TRBV28 and TRBJ1-5, with TRBD1 as a possible D gene (6 bases). The germline gives CDR1 MDHEN, CDR2 SYDVKM. The ends were cut back, 3 bases at V and 2 bases at J, with 14 bases in the middle. The CDR3 length is 16 residues. This CDR3 reads CASSLLGAGGNQPQHF. The CDR3 coding sequence is TGTGCCAGCAGTTTGTTGGGGGCCGGGGGCAATCAGCCCCAGCATTTT. The variable domain in full, completed from reference TRBV28 and TRBJ1-5, reads DVKVTQSSRYLVKRTGEKVFLECVQDMDHENMFWYRQDPGLGLRLIYFSYDVKMKEKGDIPEGYSVSREKKERFSLILESASTNQTSMYLCASSLLGAGGNQPQHFGDGTRLSIL.

The chain links TRBV27 to TRBJ1-2; D may be TRBD1 (5 bases). The V and J ends lost 4 bases and 2 bases respectively, with 17 bases between them. Germline CDR1 and CDR2: MNHEY and SMNVEV (reference sequence). CDR3 size: 16 residues. The CDR3, as DNA: TGTGCCAGCAGTTCCCAATGGTCGGGGGAGAACTATGGCTACACCTTC. It translates to CASSSQWSGENYGYTF.

The V and J genes are TRBV6-5 and TRBJ1-2, with 11 bases identical to TRBD1. The V segment lost 8 bases and the J segment 4 bases; nucleotides outside the gene matches: 6. The CDR3 spans 14 residues. Germline V lookup: CDR1 MNHEY, CDR2 SVGAGI. The CDR3 DNA follows: TGTGCCAGCGGGGGGACAGGGGGTATCTATGGCTACACCTTC. As protein: CASGGTGGIYGYTF.

This clone was found a few times. The CDR3 sequence: CASSLSQVAGGTPYEQYF. CDR3 coding DNA: TGCGCCAGCAGCTTGAGTCAGGTAGCGGGGGGTACCCCCTACGAGCAGTACTTC. The rearrangement links TRBV5-1 to TRBJ2-7, with 10 positions matching TRBD2. This CDR3 region has 18 residues. With V trimmed by 1 base and J by 2 bases, 12 bases remained unmatched. CDR1 is SGHRS, CDR2 YFSETQ, per germline.

This clone was detected once. The chain uses TRBV28 and TRBJ1-2; possibly TRBD1 for D (5 bases). The germline V and J ends were trimmed by 4 bases and 7 bases, with 16 bases remaining between them. This CDR3 is built from 14 residues. Germline-derived CDR1 and CDR2 are MDHEN and SYDVKM. The CDR3 loop reads CASSSSGHGSGYTF. The CDR3, as DNA: TGTGCCAGCAGTTCCTCGGGGCACGGGAGTGGCTACACCTTC.

Regarding this clone: One end of the junction is discordant with germline, which a read error may explain. The chain employs TRBV7-2 and TRBJ2-2, with TRBD2 identical over 10 bases. CDR1 is SGHTA and CDR2 is FQGNSA in the germline V gene. The length of the CDR3 is 15 residues. CDR3 coding DNA: TGTGCCAGCAGCCTAGCGGGGGATAACACCGGGGAGCTGTTTTTT. This encodes CASSLAGDNTGELFF.

The V gene is TRBV2, the J gene TRBJ1-6; tentatively, D is TRBD1 (5 bases). CDR3 length equals 14 residues. Trimming stripped 6 bases from V and 9 bases from J, with 15 bases between. Germline assignment: CDR1 SNHLY and CDR2 FYNNEI. CDR3 protein: CASRDIRGSSPLHF. The CDR3, as DNA: TGTGCCAGCAGGGACATTCGGGGGAGTTCACCCCTCCACTTT. The full variable domain, completed using reference TRBV2 and TRBJ1-6, is EPEVTQTPSHQVTQMGQEVILRCVPISNHLYFYWYRQILGQKVEFLVSFYNNEISEKSEIFDDQFSVERPDGSNFTLKIRSTKLEDSAMYFCASRDIRGSSPLHFGNGTRLTVT.

The rearrangement uses TRBV14 and TRBJ1-6; D remains ambiguous. The CDR3 is 16 amino acids. The V gene lost 4 bases and the J gene lost 0 bases, with 10 bases spanning the gap. The germline gives CDR1 SGHDN, CDR2 FVKESK. In nucleotides, the CDR3 is TGTGCCAGCAGCCCCCTCGCTGGCTCCTATAATTCACCCCTCCACTTT. Its protein is CASSPLAGSYNSPLHF.

The rearrangement uses TRBV29-1 and TRBJ1-1, with D uncertain. V lost 6 bases and J lost 1, with 12 bases in between. Germline V gene sequence: CDR1 SQVTM, CDR2 ANQGSEA. The CDR3 covers 13 residues. As DNA, the CDR3 is TGCAGCGTCTCCCGAGGGCAGAACACTGAAGCTTTCTTT. Residues: CSVSRGQNTEAFF.

The rearrangement uses TRBV9 and TRBJ1-6; 11 bases align to TRBD1. CDR3 length equals 15 residues. Germline CDR1 and CDR2: SGDLS and YYNGEE. With 8 bases clipped from V and 7 bases from J, the junction kept 8 bases outside the gene matches. This CDR3 is CARRGTGGLNSPLHF. CDR3 DNA: TGTGCCAGGAGAGGGACAGGGGGTCTAAATTCACCCCTCCACTTT.

The CDR3 spells CASSRYGYTF. The CDR3 region has the DNA TGTGCCAGCAGCCGCTATGGCTACACCTTC. The V call is TRBV7-2, the J call TRBJ1-2; D not resolved. Germline CDR1 reads SGHTA; CDR2 reads FQGNSA. The V end was cut by 5 bases, the J end by 4 bases, with 2 bases between. This CDR3 has 10 residues.

V gene TRBV29-1 combines with J gene TRBJ1-2; TRBD1 is a possible D gene (5 bases). Looked up from germline, CDR1 is SQVTM and CDR2 is ANQGSEA. The germline V and J ends were trimmed by 6 bases and 4 bases, with 12 bases remaining between them. The CDR3 is 12 residues long. CDR3: CSVAGGSYGYTF. As DNA, the CDR3 is TGCAGCGTGGCCGGGGGTTCCTATGGCTACACCTTC. The full variable domain, its missing parts supplied by reference TRBV29-1 and TRBJ1-2, is SAVISQKPSRDICQRGTSLTIQCQVDSQVTMMFWYRQQPGQSLTLIATANQGSEATYESGFVIDKFPISRPNLTFSTLTVSNMSPEDSSIYLCSVAGGSYGYTFGSGTRLTVV.

As concerns this clone: One end of the junction fails to match germline, which may point to a read error. This chain joins TRBV30 and TRBJ1-2; no reliable D call. Per the germline V gene, CDR1 is GTSNPN and CDR2 is SVGIG (reference sequence). This CDR3 region has 16 residues. CDR3 bases: TGTGCCCGGAGACTAATCTGGGAGGGAAACGCCTATGGCTACACCTTC. Translated: CARRLIWEGNAYGYTF.

The chain joins TRBV7-2 to TRBJ2-1; perhaps TRBD1 as D (5 bases). The CDR3 loop spans 14 amino acids. The V end was cut by 5 bases, the J end by 5 bases, with 13 bases between. Germline V lookup: CDR1 SGHTA, CDR2 FQGNSA. DNA of the CDR3: TGTGCCAGCAGCCCTTTCCAGGGCCACAATGAGCAGTTCTTC. It codes for CASSPFQGHNEQFF.

The rearrangement links TRBV5-1 to TRBJ1-6, with 9 bases identical to TRBD1. Per the germline V gene, CDR1 is SGHRS and CDR2 is YFSETQ. The trim removed 2 bases at V and 14 bases at J, leaving 11 bases unmatched. This CDR3 comprises 15 residues. In nucleotides, the CDR3 is TGCGCCAGCAGCTTACAGGGGGCAGACCTGGAGACCCTCCACTTT. Translated: CASSLQGADLETLHF.

The chain recombines TRBV4-2 with TRBJ1-1; D gene uncertain. The germline CDR1 and CDR2 sequences are LGHNA and YNFKEQ. V was trimmed by 1 base and J by 4 bases, leaving 10 bases between them. The length of the CDR3 is 14 residues. The CDR3 loop reads CASSQAETGTEAFF. The CDR3 DNA is TGTGCCAGCAGCCAAGCCGAAACCGGCACTGAAGCTTTCTTT.

The genes are TRBV18 and TRBJ1-1, with 10 bases identical to TRBD1. After removal of 4 bases from V and 3 bases from J, the junction contained 8 bases not matched to a gene. Germline V gene data show CDR1 as KGHSH and CDR2 as LQKENI. The CDR3 is made up of 16 amino acids. The CDR3 DNA is TGTGCCAGCTCACTCGCGACAGGGGGCCTGTACACTGAAGCTTTCTTT. This translates into CASSLATGGLYTEAFF.

CDR3 nucleotides: TGCGCCAGCAGCCTAACTCCCCCCCCCGCAGGACTAGTAAAGGGTACGCAGTATTTT. Encoded protein: CASSLTPPPAGLVKGTQYF. The chain employs TRBV4-1 and TRBJ2-3, with 7 bases matching TRBD2. CDR3 length equals 19 residues. The V gene end was trimmed by 4 bases and the J gene end by 8 bases; junction bases not matched to a gene: 24. Germline loops: CDR1 MGHRA, CDR2 YSYEKL.

The chain is built from TRBV5-4 and TRBJ1-2; D is uncertain. The CDR3 totals 13 residues. Germline assignment: CDR1 SGHNT and CDR2 YYREEE (reference sequence). The V end lost 0 bases, the J end lost 5 bases, and 8 bases lay between the germline ends. CDR3 DNA sequence: TGTGCCAGCAGCTTGGGGCCTACATATGGCTACACCTTC. Translation: CASSLGPTYGYTF.

The V gene is TRBV7-9, the J gene TRBJ1-2, with unresolved D. V lost 5 bases and J 4 bases, leaving 11 bases between the germline ends. The CDR3 has 13 residues. The germline V gene encodes CDR1 SEHNR and CDR2 FQNEAQ (reference sequence). CDR3 bases: TGTGCCAGCAGCCCCCAGATTGCCTATGGCTACACCTTC. It encodes CASSPQIAYGYTF.

V usage is TRBV11-3 and J usage is TRBJ2-3; 7 positions agree with TRBD1. V was pared by 3 bases and J by 7 bases, with 4 bases of the junction left unmatched. This CDR3 region has 13 residues. In germline, CDR1 is SGHNT, CDR2 YENEEA. Here the CDR3 reads CASSFGTVNTQYF. In DNA form, the CDR3 reads TGTGCCAGCAGCTTCGGGACAGTCAATACGCAGTATTTT.

V gene TRBV29-1 combines with J gene TRBJ2-1; 12 nucleotides match TRBD2. The length of the CDR3 is 15 residues. The germline V gene encodes CDR1 SQVTM and CDR2 ANQGSEA. DNA of the CDR3: TGCAGTGCCGGACCGGGACTAGCGGGCCTCAATGAGCAGTTCTTC. Its translation: CSAGPGLAGLNEQFF.

The CDR3 bases are TGTGCCAGCTCACCACAACTCGGGTTGGGCGGGAATGAGCAGTTCTTC. Translated: CASSPQLGLGGNEQFF. The chain carries TRBV18 and TRBJ2-1; possible D gene TRBD2, 5 bases. This CDR3 spans 16 amino acids. V lost 1 base, J lost 7 bases, and 17 bases lay in between. In germline, CDR1 is KGHSH, CDR2 LQKENI.

V and J are TRBV5-1 and TRBJ2-5; the match to TRBD1 covers 10 bases. The CDR3 spans 15 residues. V dropped 2 bases and J dropped 2; count of bases not matched to a gene: 3. The germline V gene encodes CDR1 SGHRS and CDR2 YFSETQ. DNA of the CDR3: TGCGCCAGCAGCTTAGGGGGACAGGGGCAAGAGACCCAGTACTTC. Amino acid sequence: CASSLGGQGQETQYF.

The V gene is TRBV19, the J gene TRBJ2-1; 8 bases line up with TRBD1. Trimming took 6 bases from V and 1 from J; bases not matched to a gene: 5. The length of the CDR3 is 15 residues. Per the germline V gene, CDR1 is LNHDA and CDR2 is SQIVND (reference sequence). The CDR3 loop is CASRKQGASYNEQFF. In DNA, the CDR3 is TGTGCCAGTAGAAAGCAGGGGGCATCCTACAATGAGCAGTTCTTC.

This chain links TRBV11-2 with TRBJ1-3; D not resolved. V lost 5 bases and J 2 bases, leaving 7 bases between the germline ends. CDR3 length equals 13 residues. The germline CDR1 and CDR2 sequences are SGHAT and FQNNGV. For the CDR3, the DNA is TGTGCCAGCAGCAGGGTGGCTGGAAACACCATATATTTT. Its translation: CASSRVAGNTIYF.

This clone came up a few times. The rearrangement joins TRBV19 to TRBJ1-5, with 8 bases matching TRBD1. The ends lost 9 bases at V and 0 bases at J; junction bases unmatched: 7. Germline lookup yields CDR1 LNHDA and CDR2 SQIVND (reference sequence). The CDR3 runs to 15 residues. CDR3 loop: CASRTGLHSNQPQHF. The CDR3 region has the DNA TGTGCCAGCCGGACAGGGCTTCATAGCAATCAGCCCCAGCATTTT. Filled out from reference TRBV19 and TRBJ1-5, the complete variable domain reads DGGITQSPKYLFRKEGQNVTLSCEQNLNHDAMYWYRQDPGQGLRLIYYSQIVNDFQKGDIAEGYSVSREKKESFPLTVTSAQKNPTAFYLCASRTGLHSNQPQHFGDGTRLSIL.